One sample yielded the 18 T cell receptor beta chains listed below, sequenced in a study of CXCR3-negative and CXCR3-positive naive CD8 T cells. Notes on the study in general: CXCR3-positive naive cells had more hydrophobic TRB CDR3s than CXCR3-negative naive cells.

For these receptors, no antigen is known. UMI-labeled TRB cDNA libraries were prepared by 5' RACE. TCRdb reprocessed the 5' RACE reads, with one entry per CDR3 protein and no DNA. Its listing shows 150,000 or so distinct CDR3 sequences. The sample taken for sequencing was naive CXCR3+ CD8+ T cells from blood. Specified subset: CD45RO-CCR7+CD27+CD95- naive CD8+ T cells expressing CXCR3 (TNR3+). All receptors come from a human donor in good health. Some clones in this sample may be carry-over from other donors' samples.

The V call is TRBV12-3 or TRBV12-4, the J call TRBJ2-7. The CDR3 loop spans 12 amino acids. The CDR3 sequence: CASSPSRGEQYF.

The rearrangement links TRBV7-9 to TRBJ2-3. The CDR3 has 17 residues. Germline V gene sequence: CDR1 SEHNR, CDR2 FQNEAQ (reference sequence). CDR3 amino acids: CASSFNALAGGTDTQYF.

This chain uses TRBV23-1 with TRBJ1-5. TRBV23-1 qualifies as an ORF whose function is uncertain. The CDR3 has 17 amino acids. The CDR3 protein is CASSQGTGPDPYQPQHF.

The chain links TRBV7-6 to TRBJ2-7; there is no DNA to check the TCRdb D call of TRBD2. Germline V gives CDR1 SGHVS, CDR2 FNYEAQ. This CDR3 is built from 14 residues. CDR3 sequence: CACSALQDSYEQYF.

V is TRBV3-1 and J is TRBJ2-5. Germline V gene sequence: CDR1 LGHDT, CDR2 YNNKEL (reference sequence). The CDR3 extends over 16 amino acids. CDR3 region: CASSQDLPGVQETQYF.

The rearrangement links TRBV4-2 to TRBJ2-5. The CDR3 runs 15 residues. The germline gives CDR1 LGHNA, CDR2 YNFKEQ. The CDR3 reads CASSQDLGSQETQYF.

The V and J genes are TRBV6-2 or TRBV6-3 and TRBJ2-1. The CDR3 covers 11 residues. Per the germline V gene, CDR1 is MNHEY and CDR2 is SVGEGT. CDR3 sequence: CASSYSYEQFF.

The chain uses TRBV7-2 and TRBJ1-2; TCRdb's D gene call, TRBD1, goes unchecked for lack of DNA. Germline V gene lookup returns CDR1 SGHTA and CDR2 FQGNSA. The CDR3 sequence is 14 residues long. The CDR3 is CASSGTGTNYGYTF.

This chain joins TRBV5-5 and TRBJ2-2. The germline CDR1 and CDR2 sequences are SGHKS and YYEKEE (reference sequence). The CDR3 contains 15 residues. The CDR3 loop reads CASSLGYKGTGELFF.

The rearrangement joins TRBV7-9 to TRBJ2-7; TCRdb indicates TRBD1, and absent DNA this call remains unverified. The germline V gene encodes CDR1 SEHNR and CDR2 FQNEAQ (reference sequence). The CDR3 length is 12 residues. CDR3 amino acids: CASSSTTREQYF.

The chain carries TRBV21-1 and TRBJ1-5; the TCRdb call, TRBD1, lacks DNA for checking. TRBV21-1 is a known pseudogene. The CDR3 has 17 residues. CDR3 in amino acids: CASSPGGQLYSNQPQHF.

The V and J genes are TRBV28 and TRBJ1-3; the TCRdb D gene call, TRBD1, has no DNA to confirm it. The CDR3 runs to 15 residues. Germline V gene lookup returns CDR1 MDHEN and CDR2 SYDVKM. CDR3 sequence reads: CASSPEDGSGNTIYF.

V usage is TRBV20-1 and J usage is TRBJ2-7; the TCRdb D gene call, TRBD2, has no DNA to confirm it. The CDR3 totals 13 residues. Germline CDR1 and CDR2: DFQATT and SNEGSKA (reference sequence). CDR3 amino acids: CSGRGVLPYEQYF.

The CDR3 protein is CASSFSSSRRDEQFF. The V call is TRBV12-3 or TRBV12-4, the J call TRBJ2-1; TCRdb's D call of TRBD2 is untestable without DNA. The CDR3 length is 15 residues.

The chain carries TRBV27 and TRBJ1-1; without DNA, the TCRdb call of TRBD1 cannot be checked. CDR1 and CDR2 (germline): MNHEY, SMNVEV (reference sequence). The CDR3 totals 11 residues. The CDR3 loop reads CASRTGSEAFF.

CDR3 residues: CASSKGSRTGGISYEQYF. The chain carries TRBV21-1 and TRBJ2-7; TCRdb reports TRBD1, a call that lacks DNA to check it against. TRBV21-1 is designated a pseudogene. The CDR3 has 18 residues.

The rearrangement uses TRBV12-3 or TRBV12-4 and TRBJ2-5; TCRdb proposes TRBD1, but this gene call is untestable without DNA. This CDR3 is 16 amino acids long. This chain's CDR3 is CASSPIQGLGVETQYF.

The CDR3 loop is CASSAGQGADEQYF. J is TRBJ2-7 and V is TRBV2; with no DNA, the TCRdb D assignment of TRBD1 cannot be verified. The CDR3 spans 14 residues. Germline values: CDR1 SNHLY, CDR2 FYNNEI. The whole variable domain, remainder taken from reference TRBV2 and TRBJ2-7, is EPEVTQTPSHQVTQMGQEVILRCVPISNHLYFYWYRQILGQKVEFLVSFYNNEISEKSEIFDDQFSVERPDGSNFTLKIRSTKLEDSAMYFCASSAGQGADEQYFGPGTRLTVT.